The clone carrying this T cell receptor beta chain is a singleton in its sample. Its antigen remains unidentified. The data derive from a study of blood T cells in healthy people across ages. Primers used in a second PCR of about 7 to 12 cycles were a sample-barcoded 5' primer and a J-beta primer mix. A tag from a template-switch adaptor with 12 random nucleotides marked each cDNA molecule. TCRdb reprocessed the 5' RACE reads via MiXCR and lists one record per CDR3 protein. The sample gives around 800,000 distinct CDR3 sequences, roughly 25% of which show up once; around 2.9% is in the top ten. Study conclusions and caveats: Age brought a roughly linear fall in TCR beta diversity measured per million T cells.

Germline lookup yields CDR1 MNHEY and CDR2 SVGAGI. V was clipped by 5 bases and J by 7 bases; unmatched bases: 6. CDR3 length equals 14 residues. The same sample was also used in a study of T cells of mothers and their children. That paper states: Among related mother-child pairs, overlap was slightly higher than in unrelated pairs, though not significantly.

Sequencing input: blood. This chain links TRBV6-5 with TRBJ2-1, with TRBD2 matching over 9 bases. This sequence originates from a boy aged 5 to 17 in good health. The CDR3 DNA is TGTGCCAGCAGTCGAGCGGGGGGCGGAAATGAGCAGTTCTTC. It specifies CASSRAGGGNEQFF.